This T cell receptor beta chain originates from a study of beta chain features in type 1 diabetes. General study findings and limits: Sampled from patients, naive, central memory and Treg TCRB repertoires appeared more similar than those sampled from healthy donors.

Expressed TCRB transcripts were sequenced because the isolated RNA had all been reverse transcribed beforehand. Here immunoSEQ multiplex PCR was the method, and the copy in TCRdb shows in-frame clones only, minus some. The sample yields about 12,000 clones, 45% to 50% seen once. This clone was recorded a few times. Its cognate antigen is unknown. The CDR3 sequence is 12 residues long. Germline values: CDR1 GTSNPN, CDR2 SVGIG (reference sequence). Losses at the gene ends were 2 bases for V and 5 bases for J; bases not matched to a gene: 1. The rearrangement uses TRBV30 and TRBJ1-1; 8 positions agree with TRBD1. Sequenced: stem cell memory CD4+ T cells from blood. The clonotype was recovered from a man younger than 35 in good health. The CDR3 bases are TGTGCCTGGAGTAACAGGGGGACTGAAGCTTTCTTT. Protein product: CAWSNRGTEAFF.